The 30 T cell receptor beta chains listed next were all sequenced from one sample in a study of identical twins' blood T cells. TCRdb reprocessed the 5' RACE reads with MiXCR, giving one entry per CDR3 protein. The sample contains 400,000 or so distinct CDR3 sequences, more than 25% of which appear only once. Specimen: PBMCs. The receptors here all came from a woman aged 18 to 55 in good health.

The CDR3 nucleotides are TGCAGGGCTGAGCAGGACAACACCGGGGAGCTGTTTTTT. Translating gives CRAEQDNTGELFF. This chain joins TRBV20-1 and TRBJ2-2; no clear D gene. The CDR3 sequence is 13 residues long. Germline CDR1 reads DFQATT; CDR2 reads SNEGSKA (reference sequence).

The CDR3 spells CASSIKGSSNQPQHF. As DNA, the CDR3 is TGTGCCAGTAGTATAAAGGGGTCCAGCAATCAGCCCCAGCATTTT. V is TRBV19 and J is TRBJ1-5; tentatively, D is TRBD1 (5 bases). Germline V CDR1 and CDR2: LNHDA, SQIVND (reference sequence). The CDR3 is made up of 15 amino acids. The V and J ends lost 2 bases and 1 base respectively, with 9 bases between them.

In this sample, this clonotype turned up a few times. The chain carries TRBV29-1 and TRBJ1-2, with TRBD1 as a possible D gene (5 bases). The germline gives CDR1 SQVTM, CDR2 ANQGSEA. V lost 1 base and J lost 6, with 15 bases in between. The CDR3 runs to 14 residues. CDR3 loop: CSVEGRGRTDGYTF. The CDR3 coding sequence is TGCAGCGTTGAAGGAAGGGGAAGAACGGATGGCTACACCTTC. The variable domain in full, completed from reference TRBV29-1 and TRBJ1-2, reads SAVISQKPSRDICQRGTSLTIQCQVDSQVTMMFWYRQQPGQSLTLIATANQGSEATYESGFVIDKFPISRPNLTFSTLTVSNMSPEDSSIYLCSVEGRGRTDGYTFGSGTRLTVV.

This clonotype was observed many times. This chain joins TRBV24-1 and TRBJ2-2; TRBD2 matches at 9 bases. The CDR3 extends over 15 amino acids. V was clipped by 5 bases and J by 1 base; unmatched bases: 1. Germline V gene data show CDR1 as KGHDR and CDR2 as SFDVKD. In nucleotides, the CDR3 is TGTGCCACCAGTGGGACTAGCGAGAACACCGGGGAGCTGTTTTTT. This encodes CATSGTSENTGELFF.

This clonotype was picked up many times. J is TRBJ1-4 and V is TRBV12-3 or TRBV12-4; D is ambiguous. The CDR3 is 15 residues long. Trimming took 5 bases from V and 0 from J, leaving 10 bases between them. The CDR3 is CASSVTRATNEKLFF. The CDR3 DNA reads TGTGCCAGCAGTGTTACACGCGCAACTAATGAAAAACTGTTTTTT.

This clonotype was detected only a few times. The genes are TRBV24-1 and TRBJ2-1; a possible D gene is TRBD1 (5 bases). Germline CDR1 is KGHDR and CDR2 is SFDVKD. There are 13 residues in the CDR3. The V gene lost 4 bases and the J gene lost 10 bases, with 13 bases spanning the gap. As DNA, the CDR3 is TGTGCCACCAGTGACCTGGGGCGGCGCGAGCAGTTCTTC. As protein: CATSDLGRREQFF.

This clonotype was detected only a few times. This chain joins TRBV14 and TRBJ1-1; perhaps TRBD1 as D (6 bases). Germline CDR1 is SGHDN and CDR2 is FVKESK. The CDR3 sequence is 17 residues long. Trimming stripped 3 bases from V and 2 bases from J, with 19 bases between. The CDR3 spells CASSQLLGASVNTEAFF. In DNA, the CDR3 is TGTGCCAGCAGCCAGCTCTTGGGGGCCTCCGTTAACACTGAAGCTTTCTTT.

The V call is TRBV29-1, the J call TRBJ2-1; 7 bases match TRBD2. There are 13 residues in the CDR3. The V gene's germline CDR1 is SQVTM and CDR2 ANQGSEA. J lost 8 bases, V lost 3 bases, and 7 bases had no gene match. The CDR3 nucleotides read TGCAGCGTTGATATAGCGGGCGCCTATGAGCAGTTCTTC. This translates into CSVDIAGAYEQFF.

This clonotype has only a few counts. The V and J genes are TRBV29-1 and TRBJ1-2; perhaps TRBD1 as D (6 bases). The germline CDR1 and CDR2 sequences are SQVTM and ANQGSEA. The germline V and J ends were trimmed by 6 bases and 4 bases, with 12 bases remaining between them. This CDR3 is built from 12 residues. CDR3 in amino acids: CSVLTGFYGYTF. CDR3 DNA sequence: TGCAGCGTCCTAACAGGGTTCTATGGCTACACCTTC.

Comments on this clonotype: Given a much more abundant clone one base away, this may be a read error. It is likely a read error, because the conserved phenylalanine at the end of the CDR3 is missing. The gene calls are TRBV5-6 and TRBJ2-1; 12 bases are a match to TRBD2. Per germline, CDR1 SGHDT and CDR2 YYEEEE. V lost 6 bases, J lost 7 bases, and 8 bases stayed unmatched. The CDR3 sequence is 15 residues long. CDR3 bases: TGTGCCAGCACCCCGACTAGCGGGAGCTGGAATGAGCAGTTCCTC. The encoded protein is CASTPTSGSWNEQFL.

This sequence joins TRBV14 and TRBJ1-2; D is perhaps TRBD1 (5 bases). Trimming took 0 bases from V and 4 from J, leaving 9 bases between them. This CDR3 is built from 14 residues. CDR1 and CDR2 (germline): SGHDN, FVKESK. CDR3 residues: CASSQERGTYGYTF. CDR3 bases: TGTGCCAGCAGCCAAGAAAGAGGGACCTATGGCTACACCTTC. Using reference TRBV14 and TRBJ1-2 for the parts outside the CDR3, the full variable domain is EAGVTQFPSHSVIEKGQTVTLRCDPISGHDNLYWYRRVMGKEIKFLLHFVKESKQDESGMPNNRFLAERTGGTYSTLKVQPAELEDSGVYFCASSQERGTYGYTFGSGTRLTVV.

This clonotype has just one count. The genes are TRBV12-3 or TRBV12-4 and TRBJ1-1; D remains unclear. The germline V and J ends were trimmed by 3 bases and 2 bases, with 7 bases remaining between them. The CDR3 extends over 13 amino acids. The CDR3 region is CASSFSFNTEAFF. CDR3 coding DNA: TGTGCCAGCAGTTTCTCATTCAACACTGAAGCTTTCTTT.

The chain joins TRBV9 to TRBJ1-1; D is unresolved. Trimming took off 0 bases at V and 6 bases at J, with 9 bases between the two ends. Germline lookup yields CDR1 SGDLS and CDR2 YYNGEE. The CDR3 is made up of 13 amino acids. The CDR3 here is CASSVGVWAEAFF. The CDR3 DNA reads TGTGCCAGCAGCGTAGGGGTTTGGGCTGAAGCTTTCTTT.

The gene calls are TRBV19 and TRBJ1-2, with 7 positions matching TRBD1. The CDR3 is 14 amino acids. V was pared by 7 bases and J by 7 bases, with 12 bases of the junction left unmatched. Germline CDR1 reads LNHDA; CDR2 reads SQIVND (reference sequence). In DNA form, the CDR3 reads TGTGCCAGTAACCCCGGGACAGCTACAACTGGCTACACCTTC. Protein sequence: CASNPGTATTGYTF.

This clonotype was found a few times. The chain combines TRBV18 with TRBJ1-1; tentatively, D is TRBD1 (6 bases). The V end was cut by 3 bases, the J end by 2 bases, with 13 bases between. The CDR3 contains 15 residues. Germline-derived CDR1 and CDR2 are KGHSH and LQKENI. The DNA for the CDR3 is TGTGCCAGCTCACCGGGGGCAGTAATAAACACTGAAGCTTTCTTT. The encoded protein is CASSPGAVINTEAFF.

This clonotype has a count of ten or more. The V and J genes are TRBV29-1 and TRBJ1-2, with 7 bases fitting TRBD1. In germline, CDR1 is SQVTM, CDR2 ANQGSEA. V dropped 0 bases and J dropped 4; count of bases not matched to a gene: 11. The CDR3 is made up of 16 amino acids. The CDR3 nucleotides are TGCAGCGTTGAAGACCGGGGAGGGGGCTACCTCTATGGCTACACCTTC. Amino acids: CSVEDRGGGYLYGYTF.

Note on this clonotype: One end of the junction is discordant with germline, which a read error may explain. V is TRBV20-1 and J is TRBJ2-2; perhaps TRBD2 as D (5 bases). This CDR3 has 17 amino acids. Germline V gene data show CDR1 as DFQATT and CDR2 as SNEGSKA (reference sequence). Here the CDR3 reads CSARDSQALTNTGEPFF. CDR3 in DNA: TGCAGTGCTAGAGATTCCCAGGCCTTAACGAACACCGGGGAGCCGTTTTTT.

V and J are TRBV20-1 and TRBJ2-7, with D perhaps TRBD2 (5 bases). Germline values: CDR1 DFQATT, CDR2 SNEGSKA (reference sequence). The V end was cut by 0 bases, the J end by 11 bases, with 11 bases between. There are 11 residues in the CDR3. CDR3 bases: TGCAGTGCTAGAGACCGGTCGGAGGAGTACTTC. Protein: CSARDRSEEYF.

In this sample, this clonotype turned up a few times. The CDR3 region is CAVPGAGGDQPQHF. DNA for the CDR3: TGTGCCGTCCCCGGGGCCGGAGGCGATCAGCCCCAGCATTTT. J is TRBJ1-5 and V is TRBV10-3, with D possibly being TRBD1 (5 bases). Deletions cut 11 bases from V and 5 bases from J, with 19 bases between. The CDR3 totals 14 residues. Germline CDR1 and CDR2: ENHRY and SYGVKD.

The chain is built from TRBV7-8 and TRBJ1-1; tentatively, D is TRBD1 (6 bases). V lost 7 bases and J 1 base, leaving 10 bases between the germline ends. The CDR3 is 13 residues long. In germline, CDR1 is SGHVS, CDR2 FQNEAQ. The CDR3 sequence is CASKQQGNTEAFF. The DNA for the CDR3 is TGTGCCAGCAAACAACAGGGGAACACTGAAGCTTTCTTT.

The chain joins TRBV20-1 to TRBJ2-5; 7 bases are a match to TRBD1. Germline CDR1 reads DFQATT; CDR2 reads SNEGSKA (reference sequence). After removal of 0 bases from V and 2 bases from J, the junction contained 3 bases not matched to a gene. This CDR3 comprises 14 residues. The CDR3 sequence is CSARDSRGQETQYF. The CDR3 DNA reads TGCAGTGCTAGAGATTCCAGGGGGCAAGAGACCCAGTACTTC.

The rearrangement joins TRBV7-9 to TRBJ2-3; TRBD2 agrees at 11 bases. V lost 4 bases to trimming and J lost 2 bases; unmatched junction nucleotides: 2. The CDR3 is made up of 15 amino acids. From germline, CDR1 is SEHNR and CDR2 FQNEAQ (reference sequence). CDR3 nucleotides: TGTGCCAGCAGCTCGACTAGCGGGGACACAGATACGCAGTATTTT. This translates into CASSSTSGDTDTQYF.

V usage is TRBV9 and J usage is TRBJ1-3; D gene unclear. Germline V lookup: CDR1 SGDLS, CDR2 YYNGEE. The length of the CDR3 is 12 residues. V lost 3 bases and J lost 9, with 10 bases in between. This chain's CDR3 is CASSGSPSTIYF. CDR3 DNA: TGTGCCAGCAGCGGTTCTCCGAGCACCATATATTTT.

This clonotype was detected only a few times. The gene calls are TRBV7-2 and TRBJ2-3; 8 bases line up with TRBD2. Trimming cost V 3 bases and J 0 bases; bases outside gene matches: 5. Per germline, CDR1 SGHTA and CDR2 FQGNSA. The CDR3 runs 16 residues. CDR3 DNA sequence: TGTGCCAGCAGCTTCTTAGCGGGGTCGAGCACAGATACGCAGTATTTT. Encoded protein: CASSFLAGSSTDTQYF.

The chain carries TRBV20-1 and TRBJ2-3, with 7 nucleotides matching TRBD1. CDR1 and CDR2 (germline): DFQATT, SNEGSKA (reference sequence). The CDR3 sequence is 15 residues long. The V gene end was trimmed by 6 bases and the J gene end by 2 bases; junction bases not matched to a gene: 11. Here the CDR3 DNA reads TGCAGTGCCGCCCCGACAGGGACACTCACAGATACGCAGTATTTT. This gives the protein CSAAPTGTLTDTQYF.

The chain carries TRBV15 and TRBJ1-4, with a possible D match to TRBD1 (5 bases). From germline, CDR1 is LNHNV and CDR2 YYDKDF (reference sequence). The CDR3 totals 14 residues. Trimming left V 5 bases short and J 7 bases short, with 14 bases between. The CDR3: CATSPGGVGEKLFF. CDR3 in DNA: TGTGCCACCAGCCCGGGAGGGGTGGGTGAAAAACTGTTTTTT.

This clonotype has only a few counts. The chain carries TRBV20-1 and TRBJ1-5; no firm D call. V gave up 3 bases and J gave up 3 bases, with 15 bases separating them. This CDR3 is built from 15 residues. Germline CDR1 DFQATT, CDR2 SNEGSKA (reference sequence). This CDR3 is CSASTDGSLNQPQHF. Here the CDR3 DNA reads TGCAGTGCTAGTACGGACGGAAGCCTCAATCAGCCCCAGCATTTT.

The sample holds a few counts of this clonotype. The rearrangement uses TRBV12-3 or TRBV12-4 and TRBJ1-3, with TRBD1 as a possible D gene (6 bases). This CDR3 is built from 13 residues. Between the trimmed V and J ends, which lost 3 bases and 5 bases, there was a span of 8 bases. CDR3 sequence (DNA): TGTGCCAGCAGTTTCAGGGGACGAAACACCATATATTTT. Its protein is CASSFRGRNTIYF.

The chain is built from TRBV20-1 and TRBJ1-2; D not certain. This CDR3 is 13 amino acids long. Trimming cost V 0 bases and J 3 bases, with 8 bases left between them. CDR1 is DFQATT, CDR2 SNEGSKA, per germline (reference sequence). In DNA, the CDR3 is TGCAGTGCTAGAGAGGGGAGAGACTATGGCTACACCTTC. This translates into CSAREGRDYGYTF.

The chain joins TRBV6-5 to TRBJ1-2, with D uncertain. CDR1 and CDR2 from the germline V gene are MNHEY and SVGAGI. The CDR3 length is 16 residues. V was trimmed by 6 bases and J by 8 bases, leaving 25 bases between them. CDR3 region: CASSHRLRLEAVGYTF. The CDR3, as DNA: TGTGCCAGCAGCCATCGCCTTCGACTCGAAGCGGTGGGCTACACCTTC.